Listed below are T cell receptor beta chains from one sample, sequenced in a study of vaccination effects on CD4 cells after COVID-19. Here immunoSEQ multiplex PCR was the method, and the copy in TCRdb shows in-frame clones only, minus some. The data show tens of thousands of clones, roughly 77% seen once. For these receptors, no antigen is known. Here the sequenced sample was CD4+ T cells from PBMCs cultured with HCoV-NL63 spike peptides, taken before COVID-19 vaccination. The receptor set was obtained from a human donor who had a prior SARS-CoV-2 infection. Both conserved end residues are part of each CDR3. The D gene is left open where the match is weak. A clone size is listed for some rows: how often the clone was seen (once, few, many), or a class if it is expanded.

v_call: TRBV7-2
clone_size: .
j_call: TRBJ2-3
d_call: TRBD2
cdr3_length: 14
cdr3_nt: TGTGCCAGCAGCTTAGATACTAGCGGGAGGGCCCCGTATTTT
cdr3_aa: CASSLDTSGRAPYF

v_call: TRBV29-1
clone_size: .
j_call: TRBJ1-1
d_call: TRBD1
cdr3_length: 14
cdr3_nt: TGCAGCGTTCTAGACAGGGGACTCAACACTGAAGCTTTCTTT
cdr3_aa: CSVLDRGLNTEAFF

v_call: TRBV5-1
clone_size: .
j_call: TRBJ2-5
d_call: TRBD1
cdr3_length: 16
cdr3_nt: TGCGCCAGCAGCGGGGCGACAGGGGTCGGGGGAGAGACCCAGTACTTC
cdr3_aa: CASSGATGVGGETQYF

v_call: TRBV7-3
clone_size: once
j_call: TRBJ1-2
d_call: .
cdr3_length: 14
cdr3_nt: TGTGCCAGCAGCCCCGCAGGAGGGAACTATGGCTACACCTTC
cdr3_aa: CASSPAGGNYGYTF

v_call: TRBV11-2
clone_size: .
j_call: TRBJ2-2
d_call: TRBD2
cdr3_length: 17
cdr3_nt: TGTGCCAGCAGCTTAGGCCTGGCTAGCGGGTTCACCGGGGAGCTGTTTTTT
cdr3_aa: CASSLGLASGFTGELFF

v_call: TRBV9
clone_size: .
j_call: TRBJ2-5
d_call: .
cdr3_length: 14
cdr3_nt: TGTGCCAGCAGCGTAGAAGGGTTACAAGAGACCCAGTACTTC
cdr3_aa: CASSVEGLQETQYF

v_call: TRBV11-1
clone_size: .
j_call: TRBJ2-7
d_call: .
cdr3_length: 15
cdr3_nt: TGTGCCAGCAGCCTTTTCGGACAGCTAACCTACGAGCAGTACTTC
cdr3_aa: CASSLFGQLTYEQYF

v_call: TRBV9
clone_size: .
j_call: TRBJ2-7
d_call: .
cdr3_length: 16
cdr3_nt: TGTGCCAGCATTTATGTCTTTGGGGGGGCCGGTTACGAGCAGTACTTC
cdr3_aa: CASIYVFGGAGYEQYF

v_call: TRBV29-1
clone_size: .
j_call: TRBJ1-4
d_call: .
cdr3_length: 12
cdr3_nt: TGCAGCGTTGGAGGGGGAGACGAAAAACTGTTTTTT
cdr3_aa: CSVGGGDEKLFF

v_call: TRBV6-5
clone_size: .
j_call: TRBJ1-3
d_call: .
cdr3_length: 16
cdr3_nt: TGTGCCAGCAGTTACCAGCTGCCCCTTTCTGGAAACACCATATATTTT
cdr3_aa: CASSYQLPLSGNTIYF

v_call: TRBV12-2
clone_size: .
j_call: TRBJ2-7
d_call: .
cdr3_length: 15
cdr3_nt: TGTGCAAGTCGCTTGGGAGCCCCCGGTGGTTACGAGCAGTACTTC
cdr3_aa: CASRLGAPGGYEQYF

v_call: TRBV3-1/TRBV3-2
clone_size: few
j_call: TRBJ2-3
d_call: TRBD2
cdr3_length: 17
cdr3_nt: TGTGCCAGCAGCCAAGAATCTAGCGGGAGCGTCGCAGATACGCAGTATTTT
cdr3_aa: CASSQESSGSVADTQYF

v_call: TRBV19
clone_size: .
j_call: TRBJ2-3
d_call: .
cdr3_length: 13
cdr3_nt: TGTGCCAGTAGTAAGCAGGGAGCAGATACGCAGTATTTT
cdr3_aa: CASSKQGADTQYF

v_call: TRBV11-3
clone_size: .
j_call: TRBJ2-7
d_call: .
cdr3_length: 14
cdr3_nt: TGTGCCAGCAGCTTAAGGTTCCCGGACCACGAGCAGTACTTC
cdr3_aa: CASSLRFPDHEQYF

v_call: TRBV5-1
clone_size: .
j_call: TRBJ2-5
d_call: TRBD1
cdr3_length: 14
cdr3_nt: TGCGCCAGCAGCGAGCCGGGACAGCAAGAGACCCAGTACTTC
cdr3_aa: CASSEPGQQETQYF

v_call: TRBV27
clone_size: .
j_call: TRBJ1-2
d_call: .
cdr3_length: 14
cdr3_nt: TGTGCCAGCAGCCGCACGGGGGGCGCGGATGGCTACACCTTC
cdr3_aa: CASSRTGGADGYTF

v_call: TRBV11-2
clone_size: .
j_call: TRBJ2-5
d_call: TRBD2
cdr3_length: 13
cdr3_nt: TGTGCCAGCAGCTACCCGGGGGGGCAGCCCCAGTACTTC
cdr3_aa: CASSYPGGQPQYF

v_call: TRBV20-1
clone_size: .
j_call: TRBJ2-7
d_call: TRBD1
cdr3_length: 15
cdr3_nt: TGCAGTGCCAGTCAGGGACAGGGGGTCCTCTACGAGCAGTACTTC
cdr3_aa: CSASQGQGVLYEQYF

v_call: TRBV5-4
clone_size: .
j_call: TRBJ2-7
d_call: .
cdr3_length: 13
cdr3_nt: TGTGCCAGCAGCCTAGACATGACCTACGAGCAGTACTTC
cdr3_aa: CASSLDMTYEQYF

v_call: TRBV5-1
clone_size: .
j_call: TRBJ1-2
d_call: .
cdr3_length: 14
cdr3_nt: TGCGCCAGCAGCGACCCGGGCCGCCCGGGGGGCTACACCTTC
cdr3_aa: CASSDPGRPGGYTF

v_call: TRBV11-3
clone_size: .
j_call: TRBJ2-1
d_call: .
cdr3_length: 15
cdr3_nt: TGTGCCAGCAGCTTATCCCCGGTCGCTGACAATGAGCAGTTCTTC
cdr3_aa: CASSLSPVADNEQFF

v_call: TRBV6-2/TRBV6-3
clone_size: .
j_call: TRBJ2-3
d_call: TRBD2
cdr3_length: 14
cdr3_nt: TGTGCCACCCGCCCGGGACTAGAATCAGATACGCAGTATTTT
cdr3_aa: CATRPGLESDTQYF

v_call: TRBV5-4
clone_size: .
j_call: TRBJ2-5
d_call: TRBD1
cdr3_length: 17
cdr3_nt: TGTGCCAGCAGCTTGGACTACGGGGACAGGGGTGTTTTAGGCCAGTACTTC
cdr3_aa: CASSLDYGDRGVLGQYF

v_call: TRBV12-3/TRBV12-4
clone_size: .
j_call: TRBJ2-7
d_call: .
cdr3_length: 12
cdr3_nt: TGTGCCAGCAGTTTCCGTGCGTTCGAGCAGTACTTC
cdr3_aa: CASSFRAFEQYF

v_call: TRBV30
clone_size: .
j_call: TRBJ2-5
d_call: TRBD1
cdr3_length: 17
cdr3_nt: TGTGCCTGGAGTGTATCTCGGGACAGGGGTTTCCAAGAGACCCAGTACTTC
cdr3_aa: CAWSVSRDRGFQETQYF

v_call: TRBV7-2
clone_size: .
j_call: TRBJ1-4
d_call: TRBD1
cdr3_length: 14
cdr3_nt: TGTGCCAGCAGCCTTCAGGGGGTGGATGAAAAACTGTTTTTT
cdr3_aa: CASSLQGVDEKLFF

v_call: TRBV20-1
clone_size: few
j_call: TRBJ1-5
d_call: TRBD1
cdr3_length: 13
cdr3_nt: TGCAGTGCTAGTCGACAGGGGCATCAGCCCCAGCATTTT
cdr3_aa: CSASRQGHQPQHF

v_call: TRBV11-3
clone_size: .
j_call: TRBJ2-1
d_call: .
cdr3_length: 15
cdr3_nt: TGTGCCAGCAGTGGAGGGCCGGGCTCCTACAATGAGCAGTTCTTC
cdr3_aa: CASSGGPGSYNEQFF

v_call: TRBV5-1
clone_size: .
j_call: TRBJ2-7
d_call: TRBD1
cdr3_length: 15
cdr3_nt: TGCGCCAGCAGCCCTCCCGGGACAGGGGACAACGAGCAGTACTTC
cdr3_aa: CASSPPGTGDNEQYF

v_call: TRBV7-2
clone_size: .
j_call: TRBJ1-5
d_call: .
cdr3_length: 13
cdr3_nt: TGTGCCAGCAGCTTAGGGACGAATCAGCCCCAGCATTTT
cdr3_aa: CASSLGTNQPQHF

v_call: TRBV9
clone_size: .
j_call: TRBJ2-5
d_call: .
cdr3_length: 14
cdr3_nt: TGTGCCAGCAGCGTACGGGGGAATGGGGAGACCCAGTACTTC
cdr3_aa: CASSVRGNGETQYF

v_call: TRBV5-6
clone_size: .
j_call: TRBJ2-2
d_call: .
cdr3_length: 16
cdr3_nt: TGTGCCAGCAGCTTGGCCTTTAGAGGGTCGAGCGGGGAGCTGTTTTTT
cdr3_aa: CASSLAFRGSSGELFF

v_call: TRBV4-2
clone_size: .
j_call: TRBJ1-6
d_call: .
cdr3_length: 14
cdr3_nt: TGTGCCATATCAATGAGAGGGGTGAGTTCACCCCTCCACTTT
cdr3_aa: CAISMRGVSSPLHF

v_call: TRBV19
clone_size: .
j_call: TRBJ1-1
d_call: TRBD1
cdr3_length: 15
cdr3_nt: TGTGCCAGTAGCGGGGGGACAGGGGCGTTCACTGAAGCTTTCTTT
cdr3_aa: CASSGGTGAFTEAFF